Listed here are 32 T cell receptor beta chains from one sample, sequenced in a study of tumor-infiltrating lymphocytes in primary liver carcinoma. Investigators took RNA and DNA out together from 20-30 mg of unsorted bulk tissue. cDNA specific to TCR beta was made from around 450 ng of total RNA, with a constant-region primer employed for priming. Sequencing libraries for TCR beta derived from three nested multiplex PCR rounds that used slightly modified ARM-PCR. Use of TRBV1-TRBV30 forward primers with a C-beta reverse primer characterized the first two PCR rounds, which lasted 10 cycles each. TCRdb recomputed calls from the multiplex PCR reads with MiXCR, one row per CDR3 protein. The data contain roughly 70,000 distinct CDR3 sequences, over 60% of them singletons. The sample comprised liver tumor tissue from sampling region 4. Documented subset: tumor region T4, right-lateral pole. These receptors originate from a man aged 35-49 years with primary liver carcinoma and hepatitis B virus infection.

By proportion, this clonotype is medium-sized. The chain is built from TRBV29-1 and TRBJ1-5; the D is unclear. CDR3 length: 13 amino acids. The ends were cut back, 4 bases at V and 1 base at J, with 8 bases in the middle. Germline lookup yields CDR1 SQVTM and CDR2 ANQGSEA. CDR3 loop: CSVGGLSNQPQHF. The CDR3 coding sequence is TGCAGCGTTGGAGGGTTGAGCAATCAGCCCCAGCATTTT.

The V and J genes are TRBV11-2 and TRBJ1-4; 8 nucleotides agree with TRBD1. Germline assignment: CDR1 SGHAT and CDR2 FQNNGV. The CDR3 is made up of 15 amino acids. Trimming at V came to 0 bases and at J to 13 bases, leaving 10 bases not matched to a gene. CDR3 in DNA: TGTGCCAGCAGCTTAGAGCCGACAGGGGTTGAGAGACTGTTTTTT. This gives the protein CASSLEPTGVERLFF.

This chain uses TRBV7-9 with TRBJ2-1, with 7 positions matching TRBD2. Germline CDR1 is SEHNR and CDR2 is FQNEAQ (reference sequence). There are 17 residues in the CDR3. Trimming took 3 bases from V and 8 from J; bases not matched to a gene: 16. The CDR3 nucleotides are TGTGCCAGCAGCTTCGGGGGAGGGCCCCGATCCGTCTATGAGCAGTTCTTC. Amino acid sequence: CASSFGGGPRSVYEQFF.

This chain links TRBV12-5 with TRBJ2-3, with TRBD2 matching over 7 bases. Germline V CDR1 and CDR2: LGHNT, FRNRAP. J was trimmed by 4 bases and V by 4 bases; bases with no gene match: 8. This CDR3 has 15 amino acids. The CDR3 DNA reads TGTGCTAGTGGTTCAAAAGCGGGACGCGCAGATACGCAGTATTTT. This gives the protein CASGSKAGRADTQYF.

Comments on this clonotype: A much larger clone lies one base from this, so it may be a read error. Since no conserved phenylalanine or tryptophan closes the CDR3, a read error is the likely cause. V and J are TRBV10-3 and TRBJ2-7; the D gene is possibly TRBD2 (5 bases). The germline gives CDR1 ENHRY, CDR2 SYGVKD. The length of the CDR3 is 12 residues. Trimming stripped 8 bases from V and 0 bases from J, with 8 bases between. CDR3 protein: CAISGNSYEQYS. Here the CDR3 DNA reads TGTGCCATCTCGGGGAACTCCTACGAGCAGTACTCC.

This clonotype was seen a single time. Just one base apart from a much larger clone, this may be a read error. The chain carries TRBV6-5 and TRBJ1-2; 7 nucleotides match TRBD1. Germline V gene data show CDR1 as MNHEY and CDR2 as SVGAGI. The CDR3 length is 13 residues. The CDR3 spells CTSSKTGEDGYTF. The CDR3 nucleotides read TGTACCAGCAGTAAAACAGGGGAAGATGGCTACACCTTC.

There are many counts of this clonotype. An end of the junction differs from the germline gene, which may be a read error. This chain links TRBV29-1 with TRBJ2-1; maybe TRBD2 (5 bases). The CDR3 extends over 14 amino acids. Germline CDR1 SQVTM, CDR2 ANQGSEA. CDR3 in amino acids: CSVETDSSLNERFF. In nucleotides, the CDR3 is TGCAGCGTTGAAACGGACTCTAGTTTGAATGAGCGGTTCTTC.

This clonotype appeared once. The DNA for the CDR3 is TGTGCCAGCTCCGGAGTAGATTATAGCACAGATACGCAGTATTTT. This codes for CASSGVDYSTDTQYF. The V call is TRBV6-5, the J call TRBJ2-3; D is unresolved. The germline CDR1 and CDR2 sequences are MNHEY and SVGAGI. V lost 8 bases and J 0 bases, leaving 15 bases between the germline ends. The CDR3 extends over 15 amino acids.

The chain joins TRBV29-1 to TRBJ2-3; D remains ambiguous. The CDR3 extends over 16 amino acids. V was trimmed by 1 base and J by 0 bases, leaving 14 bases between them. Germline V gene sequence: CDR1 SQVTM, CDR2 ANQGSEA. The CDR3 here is CSVEGTHDSSTDTQYF. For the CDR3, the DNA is TGCAGCGTTGAAGGAACACATGATTCTAGCACAGATACGCAGTATTTT.

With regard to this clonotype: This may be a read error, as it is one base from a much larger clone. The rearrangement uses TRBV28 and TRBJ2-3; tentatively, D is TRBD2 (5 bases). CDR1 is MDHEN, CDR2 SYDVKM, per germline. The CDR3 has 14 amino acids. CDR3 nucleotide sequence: TGTGACAGCAGTTTATGGACTGCCGCCAATACGCAGTATTTT. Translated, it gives CDSSLWTAANTQYF.

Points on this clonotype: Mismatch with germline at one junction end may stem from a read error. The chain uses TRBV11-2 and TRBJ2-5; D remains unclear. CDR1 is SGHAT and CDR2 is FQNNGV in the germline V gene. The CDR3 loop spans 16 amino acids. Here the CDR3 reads CAISLGLAEIQETQYF. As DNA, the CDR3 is TGTGCCATCAGCTTAGGTCTTGCGGAGATCCAAGAGACCCAGTATTTC.

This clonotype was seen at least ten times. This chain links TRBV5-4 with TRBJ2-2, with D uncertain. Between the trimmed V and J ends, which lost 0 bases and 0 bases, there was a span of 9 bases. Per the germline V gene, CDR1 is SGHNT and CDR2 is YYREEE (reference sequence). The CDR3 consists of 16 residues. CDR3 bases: TGTGCCAGCAGCTTGGTCCTTAGATCGAACACCGGGGAGCTGTTTTTT. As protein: CASSLVLRSNTGELFF.

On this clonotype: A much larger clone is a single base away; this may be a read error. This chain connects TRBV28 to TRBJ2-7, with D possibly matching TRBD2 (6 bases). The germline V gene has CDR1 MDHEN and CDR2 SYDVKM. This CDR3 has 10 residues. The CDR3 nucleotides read TGTGCCAGCAGGGACTACGTGCAGTACTTC. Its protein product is CASRDYVQYF. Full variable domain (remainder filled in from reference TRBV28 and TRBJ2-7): DVKVTQSSRYLVKRTGEKVFLECVQDMDHENMFWYRQDPGLGLRLIYFSYDVKMKEKGDIPEGYSVSREKKERFSLILESASTNQTSMYLCASRDYVQYFGPGTRLTVT.

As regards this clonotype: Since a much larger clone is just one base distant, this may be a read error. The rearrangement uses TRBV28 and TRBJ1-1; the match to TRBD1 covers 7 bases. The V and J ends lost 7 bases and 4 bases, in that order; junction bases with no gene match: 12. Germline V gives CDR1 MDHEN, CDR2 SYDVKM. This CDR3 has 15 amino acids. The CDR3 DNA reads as TGTGCCAGCAACCCACAGGGGTTGGGGTCCACTGAAGCTTTCTTT. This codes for CASNPQGLGSTEAFF.

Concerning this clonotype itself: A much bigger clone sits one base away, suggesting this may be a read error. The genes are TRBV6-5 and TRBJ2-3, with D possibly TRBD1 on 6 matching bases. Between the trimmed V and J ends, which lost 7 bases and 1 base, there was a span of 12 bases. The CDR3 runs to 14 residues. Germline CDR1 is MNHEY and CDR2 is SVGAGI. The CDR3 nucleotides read TGTGCCAGCAAAAGGACAGAGGGCACAGATACGCAGTATTTT. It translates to CASKRTEGTDTQYF.

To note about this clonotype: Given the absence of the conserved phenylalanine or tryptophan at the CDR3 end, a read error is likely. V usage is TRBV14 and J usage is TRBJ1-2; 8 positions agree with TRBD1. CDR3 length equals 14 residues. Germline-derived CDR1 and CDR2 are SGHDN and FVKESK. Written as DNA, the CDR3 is TGTGCCAGAAGCCAGGACCGGGACAGGACTGGCTACACCCTC. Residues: CARSQDRDRTGYTL.

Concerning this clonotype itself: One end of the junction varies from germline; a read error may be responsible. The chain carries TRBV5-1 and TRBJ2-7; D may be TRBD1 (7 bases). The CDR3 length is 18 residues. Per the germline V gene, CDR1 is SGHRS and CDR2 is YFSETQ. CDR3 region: CVSSLVGGGAGQSYEQYF. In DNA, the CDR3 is TGCGTCAGCAGCTTGGTTGGCGGTGGCGCGGGACAGTCCTATGAGCAGTACTTC.

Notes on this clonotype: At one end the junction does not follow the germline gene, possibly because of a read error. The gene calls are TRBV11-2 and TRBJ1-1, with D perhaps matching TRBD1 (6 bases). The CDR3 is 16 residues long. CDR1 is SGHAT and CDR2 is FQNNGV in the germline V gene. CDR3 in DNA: TGCGCCAGCGGCCCTAGGGGACACTTTGCGGACACTGAAGCTTTCTTT. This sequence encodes CASGPRGHFADTEAFF.

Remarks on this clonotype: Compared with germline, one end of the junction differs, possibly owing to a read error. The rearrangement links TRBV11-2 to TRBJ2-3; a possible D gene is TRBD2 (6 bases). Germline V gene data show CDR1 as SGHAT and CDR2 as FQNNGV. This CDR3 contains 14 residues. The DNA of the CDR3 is TGTGTCAGCAACACCGCGGGGCCACGGGGTAAGCAGTATTTT. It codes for CVSNTAGPRGKQYF.

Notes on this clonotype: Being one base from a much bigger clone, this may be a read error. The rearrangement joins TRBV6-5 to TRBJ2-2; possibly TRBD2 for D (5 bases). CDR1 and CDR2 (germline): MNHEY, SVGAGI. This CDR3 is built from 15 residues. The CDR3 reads CASSYAVDGTGDLFF. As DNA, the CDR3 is TGTGCCAGCAGTTACGCAGTGGACGGCACCGGGGATCTGTTTTTT.

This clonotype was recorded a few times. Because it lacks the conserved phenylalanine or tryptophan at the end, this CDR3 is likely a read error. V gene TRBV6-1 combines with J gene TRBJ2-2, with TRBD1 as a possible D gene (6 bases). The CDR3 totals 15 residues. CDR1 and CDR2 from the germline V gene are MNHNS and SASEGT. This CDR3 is CAISEQQGNTGELFL. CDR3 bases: TGTGCCATCAGTGAGCAACAGGGGAACACCGGGGAGCTGTTTCTT.

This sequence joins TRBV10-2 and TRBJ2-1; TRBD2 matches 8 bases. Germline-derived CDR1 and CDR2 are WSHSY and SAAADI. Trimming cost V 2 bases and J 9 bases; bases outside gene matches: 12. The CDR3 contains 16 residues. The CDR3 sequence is CASSERAGGSGSEQFF. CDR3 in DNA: TGCGCCAGCAGTGAGAGGGCGGGAGGATCGGGTAGTGAGCAGTTCTTC.

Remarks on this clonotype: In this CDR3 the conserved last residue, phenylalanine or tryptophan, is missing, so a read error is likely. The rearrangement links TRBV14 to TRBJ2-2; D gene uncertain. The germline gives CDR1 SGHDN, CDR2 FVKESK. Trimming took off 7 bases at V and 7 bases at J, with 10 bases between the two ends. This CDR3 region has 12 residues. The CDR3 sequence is CASTPTYGELFY. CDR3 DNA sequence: TGTGCCAGCACTCCGACATACGGGGAGCTGTTTTAT.

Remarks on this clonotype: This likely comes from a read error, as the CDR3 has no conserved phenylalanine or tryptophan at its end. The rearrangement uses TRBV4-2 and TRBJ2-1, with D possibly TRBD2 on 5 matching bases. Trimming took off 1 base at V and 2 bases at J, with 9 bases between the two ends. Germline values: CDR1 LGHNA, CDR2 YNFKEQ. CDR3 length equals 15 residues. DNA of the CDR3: TGTGCCAGCAGCCAAGGCAGCGGCACCTACAATGAGCAGTTCCTC. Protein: CASSQGSGTYNEQFL.

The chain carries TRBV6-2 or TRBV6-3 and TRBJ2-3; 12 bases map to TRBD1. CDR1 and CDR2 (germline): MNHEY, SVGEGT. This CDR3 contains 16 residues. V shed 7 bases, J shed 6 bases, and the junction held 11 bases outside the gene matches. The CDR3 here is CASNYVGQGAMDTQYF. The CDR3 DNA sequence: TGTGCCAGCAACTACGTGGGACAGGGGGCAATGGATACGCAGTATTTT.

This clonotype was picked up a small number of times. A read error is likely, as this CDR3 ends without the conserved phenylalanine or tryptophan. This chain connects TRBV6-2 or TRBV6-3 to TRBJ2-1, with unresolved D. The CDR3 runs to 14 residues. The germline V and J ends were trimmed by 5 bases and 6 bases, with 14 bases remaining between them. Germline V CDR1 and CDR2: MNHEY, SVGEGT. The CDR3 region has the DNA TGTGCCAGCAGTCCTGACCACTACCGCAATGAGCAGTTCTTG. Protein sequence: CASSPDHYRNEQFL.

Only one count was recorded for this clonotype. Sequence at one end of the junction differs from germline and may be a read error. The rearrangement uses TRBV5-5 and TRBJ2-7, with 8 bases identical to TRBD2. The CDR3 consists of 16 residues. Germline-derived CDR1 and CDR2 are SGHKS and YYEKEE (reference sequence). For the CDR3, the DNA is TGTACCAGCAGCCTGGTTATAGGAGCGGGAGTATGGGAGCAGTGCTTC. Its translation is CTSSLVIGAGVWEQCF.

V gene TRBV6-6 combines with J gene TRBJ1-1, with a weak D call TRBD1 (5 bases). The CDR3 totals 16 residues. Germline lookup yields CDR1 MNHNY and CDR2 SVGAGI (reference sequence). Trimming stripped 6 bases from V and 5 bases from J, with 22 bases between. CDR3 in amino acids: CASSLLEAGPKTEAFF. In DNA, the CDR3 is TGTGCCAGCAGCCTCCTCGAGGCAGGGCCGAAAACTGAAGCTTTCTTT.

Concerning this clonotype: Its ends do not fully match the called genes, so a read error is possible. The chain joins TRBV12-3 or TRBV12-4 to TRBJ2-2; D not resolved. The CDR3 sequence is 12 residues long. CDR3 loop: CGSSLHLGELFF. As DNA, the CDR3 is TGTGGCAGCAGCCTCCATCTCGGGGAGCTGTTTTTT.

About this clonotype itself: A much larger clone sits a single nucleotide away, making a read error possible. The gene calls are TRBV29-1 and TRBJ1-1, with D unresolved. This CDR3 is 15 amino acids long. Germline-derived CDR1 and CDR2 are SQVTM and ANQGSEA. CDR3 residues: CSVAPEWGMKTEAFF. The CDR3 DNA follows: TGCAGCGTTGCCCCGGAATGGGGAATGAAGACTGAAGCTTTCTTT.

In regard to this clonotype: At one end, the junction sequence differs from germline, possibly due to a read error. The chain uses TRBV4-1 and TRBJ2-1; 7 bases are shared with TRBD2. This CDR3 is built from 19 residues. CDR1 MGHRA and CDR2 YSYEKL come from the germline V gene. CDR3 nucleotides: TGCGCAAGCAGCCAAGACCGAGGAGGGAGGGCCAGGGTTCTCAATGTGCAGTTCTTC. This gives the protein CASSQDRGGRARVLNVQFF.

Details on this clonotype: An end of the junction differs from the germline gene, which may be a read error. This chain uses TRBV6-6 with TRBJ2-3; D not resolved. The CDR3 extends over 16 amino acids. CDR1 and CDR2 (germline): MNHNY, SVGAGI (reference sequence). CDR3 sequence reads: CTSSPITGGVTDTQYF. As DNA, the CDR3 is TGTACCAGCAGTCCAATCACGGGTGGAGTCACAGATACGCAGTATTTT.